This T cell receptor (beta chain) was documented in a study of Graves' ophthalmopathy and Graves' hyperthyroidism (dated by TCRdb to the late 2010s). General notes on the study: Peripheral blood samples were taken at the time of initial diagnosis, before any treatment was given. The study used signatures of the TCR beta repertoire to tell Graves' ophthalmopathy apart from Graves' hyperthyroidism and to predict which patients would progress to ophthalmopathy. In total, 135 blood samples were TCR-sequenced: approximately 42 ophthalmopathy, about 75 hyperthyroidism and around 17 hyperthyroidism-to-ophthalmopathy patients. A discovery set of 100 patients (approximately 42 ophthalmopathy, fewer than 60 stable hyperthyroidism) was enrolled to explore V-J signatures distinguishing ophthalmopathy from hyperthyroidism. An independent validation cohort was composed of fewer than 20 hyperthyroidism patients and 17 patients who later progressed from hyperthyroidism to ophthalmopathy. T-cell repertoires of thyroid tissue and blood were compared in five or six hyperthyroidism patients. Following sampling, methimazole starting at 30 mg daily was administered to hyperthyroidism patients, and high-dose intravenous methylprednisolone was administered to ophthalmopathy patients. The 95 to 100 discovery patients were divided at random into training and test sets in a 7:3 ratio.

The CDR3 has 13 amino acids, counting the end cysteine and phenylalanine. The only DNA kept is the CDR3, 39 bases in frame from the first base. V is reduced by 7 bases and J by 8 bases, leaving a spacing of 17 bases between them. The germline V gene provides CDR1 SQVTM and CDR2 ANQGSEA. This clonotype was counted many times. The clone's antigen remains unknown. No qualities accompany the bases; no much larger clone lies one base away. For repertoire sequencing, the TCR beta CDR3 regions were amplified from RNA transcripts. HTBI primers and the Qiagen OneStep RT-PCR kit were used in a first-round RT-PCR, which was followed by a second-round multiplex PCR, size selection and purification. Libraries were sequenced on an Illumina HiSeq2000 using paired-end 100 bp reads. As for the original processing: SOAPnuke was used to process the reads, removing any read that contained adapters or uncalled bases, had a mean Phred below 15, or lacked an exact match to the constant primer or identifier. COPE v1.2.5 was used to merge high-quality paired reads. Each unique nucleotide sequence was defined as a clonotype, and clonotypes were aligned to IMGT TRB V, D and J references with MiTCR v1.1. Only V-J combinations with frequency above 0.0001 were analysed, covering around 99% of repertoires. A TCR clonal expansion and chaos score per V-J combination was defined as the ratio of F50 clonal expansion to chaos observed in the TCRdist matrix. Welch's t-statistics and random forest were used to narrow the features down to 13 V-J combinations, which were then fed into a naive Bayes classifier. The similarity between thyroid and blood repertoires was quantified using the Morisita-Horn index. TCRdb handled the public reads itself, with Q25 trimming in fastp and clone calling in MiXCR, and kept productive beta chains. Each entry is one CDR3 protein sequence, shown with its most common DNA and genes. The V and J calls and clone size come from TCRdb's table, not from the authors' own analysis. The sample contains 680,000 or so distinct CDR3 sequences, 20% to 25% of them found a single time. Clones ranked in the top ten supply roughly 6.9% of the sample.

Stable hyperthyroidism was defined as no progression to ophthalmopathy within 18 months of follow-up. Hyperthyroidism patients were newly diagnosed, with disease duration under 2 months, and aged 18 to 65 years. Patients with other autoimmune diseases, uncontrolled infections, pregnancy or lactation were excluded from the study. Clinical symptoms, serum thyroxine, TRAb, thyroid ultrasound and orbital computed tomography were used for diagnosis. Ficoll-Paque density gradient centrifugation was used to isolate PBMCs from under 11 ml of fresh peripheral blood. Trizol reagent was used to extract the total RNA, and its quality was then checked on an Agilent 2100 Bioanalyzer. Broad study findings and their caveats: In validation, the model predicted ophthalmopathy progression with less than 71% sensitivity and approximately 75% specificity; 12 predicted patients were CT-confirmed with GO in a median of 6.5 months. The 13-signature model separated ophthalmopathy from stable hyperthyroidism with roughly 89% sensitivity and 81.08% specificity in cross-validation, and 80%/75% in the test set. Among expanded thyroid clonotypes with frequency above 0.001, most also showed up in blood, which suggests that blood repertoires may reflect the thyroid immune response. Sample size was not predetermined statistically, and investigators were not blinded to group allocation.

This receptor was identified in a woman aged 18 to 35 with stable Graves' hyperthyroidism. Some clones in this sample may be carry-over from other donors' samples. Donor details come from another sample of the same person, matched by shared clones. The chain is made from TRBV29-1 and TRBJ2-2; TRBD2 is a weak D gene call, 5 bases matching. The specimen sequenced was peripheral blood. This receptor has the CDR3 CSGALVVGGELFF. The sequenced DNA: TGCAGCGGAGCACTAGTGGTGGGTGGGGAGCTGTTTTTT.